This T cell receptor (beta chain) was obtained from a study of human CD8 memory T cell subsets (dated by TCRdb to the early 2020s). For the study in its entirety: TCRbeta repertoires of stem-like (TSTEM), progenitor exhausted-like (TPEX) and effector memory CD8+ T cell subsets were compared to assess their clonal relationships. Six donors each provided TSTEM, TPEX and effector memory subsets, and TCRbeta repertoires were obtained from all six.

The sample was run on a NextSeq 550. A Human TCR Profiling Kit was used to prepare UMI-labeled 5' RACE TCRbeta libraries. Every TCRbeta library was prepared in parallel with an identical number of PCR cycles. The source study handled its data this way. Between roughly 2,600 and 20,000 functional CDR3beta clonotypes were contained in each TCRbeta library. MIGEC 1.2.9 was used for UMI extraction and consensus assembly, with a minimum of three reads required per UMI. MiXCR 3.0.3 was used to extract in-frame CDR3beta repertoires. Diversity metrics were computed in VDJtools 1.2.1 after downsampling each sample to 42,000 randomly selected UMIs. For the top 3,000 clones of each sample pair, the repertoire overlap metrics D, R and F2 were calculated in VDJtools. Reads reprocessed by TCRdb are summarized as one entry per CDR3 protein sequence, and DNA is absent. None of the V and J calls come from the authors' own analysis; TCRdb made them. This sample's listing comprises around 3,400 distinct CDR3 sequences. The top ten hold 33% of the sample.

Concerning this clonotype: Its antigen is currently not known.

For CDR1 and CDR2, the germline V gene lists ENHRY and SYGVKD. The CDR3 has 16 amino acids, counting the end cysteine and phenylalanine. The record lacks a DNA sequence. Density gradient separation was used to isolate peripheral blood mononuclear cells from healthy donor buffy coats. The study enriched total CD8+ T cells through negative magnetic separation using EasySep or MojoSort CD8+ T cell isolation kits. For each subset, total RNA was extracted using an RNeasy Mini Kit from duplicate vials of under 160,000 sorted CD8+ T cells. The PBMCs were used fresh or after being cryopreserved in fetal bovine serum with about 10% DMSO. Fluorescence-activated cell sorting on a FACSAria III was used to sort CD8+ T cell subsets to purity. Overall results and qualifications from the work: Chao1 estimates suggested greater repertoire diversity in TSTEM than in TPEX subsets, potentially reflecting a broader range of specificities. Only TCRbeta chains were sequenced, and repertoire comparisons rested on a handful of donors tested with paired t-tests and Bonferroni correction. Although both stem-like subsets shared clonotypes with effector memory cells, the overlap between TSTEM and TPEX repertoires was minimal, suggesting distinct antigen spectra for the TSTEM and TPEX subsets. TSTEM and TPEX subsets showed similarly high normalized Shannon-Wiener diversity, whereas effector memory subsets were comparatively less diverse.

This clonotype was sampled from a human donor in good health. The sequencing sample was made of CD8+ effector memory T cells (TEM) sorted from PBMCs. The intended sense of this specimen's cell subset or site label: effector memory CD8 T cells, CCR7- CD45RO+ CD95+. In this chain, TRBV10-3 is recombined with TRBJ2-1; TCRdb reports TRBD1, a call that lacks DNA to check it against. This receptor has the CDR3 CAISGEQGGGLAEQFF.